Reported below is one TCR beta chain. Its antigen remains unknown. With 60 Vbeta and 13 Jbeta primers, the PCR was carried out. Libraries were prepared by immunoSEQ multiplex PCR; TCRdb keeps only in-frame clonotypes and omits some of them. Here the sample spans some 200,000 clones, roughly 84% being singletons. This specimen belongs to a study of cytomegalovirus exposure and HLA in healthy donors. Whole-study findings and limits: The authors later linked a missense DCLRE1C variant to TCR beta V- and J-gene trimming. Reportedly, HLA-A and HLA-B alleles of most subjects were accurately predicted from TCR beta.

The source is a girl in the first two years of life in good health and CMV-seronegative. The specimen was PBMCs.

CDR3 sequence (DNA): TGTGCCAGCAGCTATAGCCCTAGCGGCACCTACGAGCAGTACTTC. Translation: CASSYSPSGTYEQYF. The rearrangement joins TRBV11-1 to TRBJ2-7, with 7 bases matching TRBD2. CDR3 length: 15 residues. The germline V gene has CDR1 SGHAT and CDR2 FQDESV (reference sequence). V was clipped by 4 bases and J by 2 bases; unmatched bases: 8.